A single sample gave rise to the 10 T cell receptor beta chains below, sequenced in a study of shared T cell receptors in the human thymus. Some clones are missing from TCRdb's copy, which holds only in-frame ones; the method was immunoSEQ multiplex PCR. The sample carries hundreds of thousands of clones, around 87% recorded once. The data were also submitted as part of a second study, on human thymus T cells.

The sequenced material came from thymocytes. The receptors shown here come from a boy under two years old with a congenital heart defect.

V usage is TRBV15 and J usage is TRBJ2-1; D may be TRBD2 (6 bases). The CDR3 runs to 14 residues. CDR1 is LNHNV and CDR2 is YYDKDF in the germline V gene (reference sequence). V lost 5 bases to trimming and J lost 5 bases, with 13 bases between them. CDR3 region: CATSGRTTDNEQFF. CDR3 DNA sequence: TGTGCCACCAGCGGACGGACTACAGACAATGAGCAGTTCTTC.

The CDR3 bases are TGTGCCAGCAGACCAAAATGGACAGTCCTCTACGAGCAGTACTTC. It translates to CASRPKWTVLYEQYF. The rearrangement uses TRBV6-1 and TRBJ2-7, with D tentatively TRBD1 (6 bases). Deletions cut 6 bases from V and 3 bases from J, with 18 bases between. In germline, CDR1 is MNHNS, CDR2 SASEGT. This CDR3 has 15 residues.

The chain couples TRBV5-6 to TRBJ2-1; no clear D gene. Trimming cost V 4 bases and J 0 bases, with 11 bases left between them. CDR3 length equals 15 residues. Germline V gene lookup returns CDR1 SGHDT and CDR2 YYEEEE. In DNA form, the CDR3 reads TGTGCCAGCAGCCCATATATGAGCTCCTACAATGAGCAGTTCTTC. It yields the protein CASSPYMSSYNEQFF.

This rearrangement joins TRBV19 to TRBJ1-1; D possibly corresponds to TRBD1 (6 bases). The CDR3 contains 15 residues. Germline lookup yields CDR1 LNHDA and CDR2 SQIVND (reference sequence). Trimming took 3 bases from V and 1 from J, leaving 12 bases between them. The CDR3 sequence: CASSMPGQTNTEAFF. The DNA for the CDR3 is TGTGCCAGTAGTATGCCTGGACAGACGAACACTGAAGCTTTCTTT.

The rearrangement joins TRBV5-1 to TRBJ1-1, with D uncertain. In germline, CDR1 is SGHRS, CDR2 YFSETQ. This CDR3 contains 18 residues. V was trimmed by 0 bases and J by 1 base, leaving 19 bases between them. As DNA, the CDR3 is TGCGCCAGCAGCTTGGCCCCGGGCCCAACACGGGGGAACACTGAAGCTTTCTTT. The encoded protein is CASSLAPGPTRGNTEAFF.

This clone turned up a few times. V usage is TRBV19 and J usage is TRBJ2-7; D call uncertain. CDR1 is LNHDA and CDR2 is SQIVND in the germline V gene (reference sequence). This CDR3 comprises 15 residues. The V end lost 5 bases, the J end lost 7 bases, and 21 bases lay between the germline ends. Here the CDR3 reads CASSARWRSAREQYF. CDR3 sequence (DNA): TGTGCCAGTAGTGCCCGTTGGAGATCGGCGAGGGAGCAGTACTTC.

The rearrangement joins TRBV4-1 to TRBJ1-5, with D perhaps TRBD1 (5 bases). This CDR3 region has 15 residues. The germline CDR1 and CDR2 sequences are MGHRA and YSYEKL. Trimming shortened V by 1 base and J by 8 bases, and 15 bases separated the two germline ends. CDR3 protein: CASSQGGQWPKPQHF. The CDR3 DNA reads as TGCGCCAGCAGCCAAGGGGGCCAGTGGCCCAAGCCCCAGCATTTT.

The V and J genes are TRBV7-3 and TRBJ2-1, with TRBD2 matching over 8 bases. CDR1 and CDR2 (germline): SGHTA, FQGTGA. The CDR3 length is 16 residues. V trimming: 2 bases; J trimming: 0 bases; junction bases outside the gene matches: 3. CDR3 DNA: TGTGCCAGCAGCTTACCCAGCGGGAGCTCCTACAATGAGCAGTTCTTC. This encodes CASSLPSGSSYNEQFF.

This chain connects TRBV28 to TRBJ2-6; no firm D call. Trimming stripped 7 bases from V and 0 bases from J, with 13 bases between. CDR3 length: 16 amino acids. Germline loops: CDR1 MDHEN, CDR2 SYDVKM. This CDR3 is CASTAPSPSGANVLTF. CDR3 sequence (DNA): TGTGCCAGCACCGCGCCCTCTCCCTCTGGGGCCAACGTCCTGACTTTC.

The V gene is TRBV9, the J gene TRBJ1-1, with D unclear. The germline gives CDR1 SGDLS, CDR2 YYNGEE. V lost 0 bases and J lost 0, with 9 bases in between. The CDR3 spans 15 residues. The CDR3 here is CASSVESSLNTEAFF. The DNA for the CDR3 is TGTGCCAGCAGCGTAGAGTCCAGTCTGAACACTGAAGCTTTCTTT.